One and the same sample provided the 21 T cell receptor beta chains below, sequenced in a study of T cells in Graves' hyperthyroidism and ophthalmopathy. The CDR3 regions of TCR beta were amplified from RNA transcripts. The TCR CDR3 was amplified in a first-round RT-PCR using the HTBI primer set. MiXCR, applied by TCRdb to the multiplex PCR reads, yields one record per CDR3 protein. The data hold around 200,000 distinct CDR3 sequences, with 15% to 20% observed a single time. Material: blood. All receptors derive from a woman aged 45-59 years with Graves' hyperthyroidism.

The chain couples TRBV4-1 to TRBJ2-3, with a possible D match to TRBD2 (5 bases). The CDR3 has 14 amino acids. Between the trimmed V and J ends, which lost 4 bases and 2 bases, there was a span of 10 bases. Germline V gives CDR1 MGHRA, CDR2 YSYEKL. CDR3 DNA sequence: TGCGCCAGCAGCCGGAGGATCATCACAGATACGCAGTATTTT. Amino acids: CASSRRIITDTQYF.

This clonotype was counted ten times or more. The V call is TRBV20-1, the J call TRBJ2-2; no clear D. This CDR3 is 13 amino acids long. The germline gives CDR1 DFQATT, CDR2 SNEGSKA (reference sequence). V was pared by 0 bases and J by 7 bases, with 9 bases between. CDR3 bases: TGCAGTGCTAGAGACCTAAATCTCGGGGAGCTGTTTTTT. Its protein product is CSARDLNLGELFF.

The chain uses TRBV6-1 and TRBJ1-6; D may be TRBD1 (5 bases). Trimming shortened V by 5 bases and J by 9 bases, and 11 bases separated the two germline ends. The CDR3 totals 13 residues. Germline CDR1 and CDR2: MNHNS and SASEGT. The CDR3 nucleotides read TGTGCCAGCAGTCAGACAGAGACTTCACCCCTCCACTTT. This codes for CASSQTETSPLHF.

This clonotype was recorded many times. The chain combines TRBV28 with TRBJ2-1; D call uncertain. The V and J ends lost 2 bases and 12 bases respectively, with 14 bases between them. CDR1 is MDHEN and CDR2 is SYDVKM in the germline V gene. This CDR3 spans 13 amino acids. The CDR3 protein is CASSLSGIGLQFF. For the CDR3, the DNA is TGTGCCAGCAGTTTAAGTGGTATAGGGTTGCAGTTCTTC.

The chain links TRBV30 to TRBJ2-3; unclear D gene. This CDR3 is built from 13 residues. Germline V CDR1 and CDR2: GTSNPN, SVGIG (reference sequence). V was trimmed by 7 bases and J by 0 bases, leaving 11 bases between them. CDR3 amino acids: CASTHSSTDTQYF. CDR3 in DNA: TGTGCCTCCACCCATTCTAGCACAGATACGCAGTATTTT.

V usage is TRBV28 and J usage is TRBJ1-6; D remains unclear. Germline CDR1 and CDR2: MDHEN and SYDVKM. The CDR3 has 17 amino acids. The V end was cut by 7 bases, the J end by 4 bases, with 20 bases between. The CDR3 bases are TGTGCCAGCAATCCCCGATTTAGGAAAGAGTATAATTCACCCCTCCACTTT. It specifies CASNPRFRKEYNSPLHF. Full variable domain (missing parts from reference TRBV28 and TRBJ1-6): DVKVTQSSRYLVKRTGEKVFLECVQDMDHENMFWYRQDPGLGLRLIYFSYDVKMKEKGDIPEGYSVSREKKERFSLILESASTNQTSMYLCASNPRFRKEYNSPLHFGNGTRLTVT.

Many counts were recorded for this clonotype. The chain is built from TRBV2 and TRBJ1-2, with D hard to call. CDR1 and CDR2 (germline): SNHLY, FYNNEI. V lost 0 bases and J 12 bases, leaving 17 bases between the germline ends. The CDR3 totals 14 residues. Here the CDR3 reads CASSEALVGVVDTF. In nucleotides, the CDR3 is TGTGCCAGCAGTGAAGCGCTGGTTGGGGTTGTCGACACCTTC.

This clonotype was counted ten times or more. CDR3 amino acids: CASTPSGTGRIGYTF. CDR3 DNA: TGTGCCAGCACTCCATCCGGGACAGGCAGGATCGGCTACACCTTC. The rearrangement joins TRBV12-3 or TRBV12-4 to TRBJ1-2; TRBD1 agrees at 8 bases. Trimming removed 7 bases from V and 8 bases from J; junction bases left unmatched: 15. CDR3 length equals 15 residues.

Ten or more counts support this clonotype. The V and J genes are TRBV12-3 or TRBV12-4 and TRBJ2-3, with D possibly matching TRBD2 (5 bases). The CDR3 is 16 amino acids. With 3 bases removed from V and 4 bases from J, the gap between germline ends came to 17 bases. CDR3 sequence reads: CASSFGPGPRADTQYF. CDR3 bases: TGTGCCAGCAGTTTTGGTCCGGGCCCGCGGGCAGATACGCAGTATTTT.

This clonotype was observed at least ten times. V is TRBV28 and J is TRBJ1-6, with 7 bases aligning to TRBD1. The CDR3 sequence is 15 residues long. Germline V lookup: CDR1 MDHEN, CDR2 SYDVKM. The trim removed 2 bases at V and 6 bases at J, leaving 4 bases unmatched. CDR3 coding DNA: TGTGCCAGCAGTTTACTTGGGACAGCTAATTCACCCCTCCACTTT. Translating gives CASSLLGTANSPLHF.

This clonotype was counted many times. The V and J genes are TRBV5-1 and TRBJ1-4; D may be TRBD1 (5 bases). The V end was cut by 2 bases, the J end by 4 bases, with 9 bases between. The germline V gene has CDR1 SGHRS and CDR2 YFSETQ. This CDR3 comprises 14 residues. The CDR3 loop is CASSLQGDNEKLFF. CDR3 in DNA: TGCGCCAGCAGCTTACAAGGGGATAATGAAAAACTGTTTTTT.

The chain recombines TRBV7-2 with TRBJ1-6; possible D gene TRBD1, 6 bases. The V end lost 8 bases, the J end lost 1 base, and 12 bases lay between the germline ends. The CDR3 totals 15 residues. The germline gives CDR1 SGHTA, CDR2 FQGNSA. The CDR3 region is CASRGGGSYNSPLHF. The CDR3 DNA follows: TGTGCCAGCCGCGGGGGCGGGTCCTATAATTCACCCCTCCACTTT. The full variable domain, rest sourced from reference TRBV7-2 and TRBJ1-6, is GAGVSQSPSNKVTEKGKDVELRCDPISGHTALYWYRQSLGQGLEFLIYFQGNSAPDKSGLPSDRFSAERTGGSVSTLTIQRTQQEDSAVYLCASRGGGSYNSPLHFGNGTRLTVT.

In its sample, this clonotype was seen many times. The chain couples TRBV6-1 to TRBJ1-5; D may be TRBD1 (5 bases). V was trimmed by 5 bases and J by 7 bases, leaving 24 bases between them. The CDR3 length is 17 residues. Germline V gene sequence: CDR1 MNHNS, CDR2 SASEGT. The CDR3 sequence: CASSTTYGTGGLQPQHF. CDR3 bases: TGTGCCAGCAGTACCACGTACGGTACCGGGGGGTTACAGCCCCAGCATTTT.

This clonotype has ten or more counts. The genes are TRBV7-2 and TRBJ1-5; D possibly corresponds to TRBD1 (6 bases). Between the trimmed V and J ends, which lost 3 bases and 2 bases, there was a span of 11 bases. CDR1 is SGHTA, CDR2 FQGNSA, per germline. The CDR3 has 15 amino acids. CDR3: CASSFPGAGNQPQHF. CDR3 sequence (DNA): TGTGCCAGCAGCTTCCCAGGGGCAGGCAATCAGCCCCAGCATTTT.

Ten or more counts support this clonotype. The CDR3 spells CASSSQGGTDTQYF. The CDR3 coding sequence is TGTGCCAGCAGTTCCCAGGGGGGCACAGATACGCAGTATTTT. The V gene is TRBV12-3 or TRBV12-4, the J gene TRBJ2-3; 7 positions match TRBD1. This CDR3 is 14 amino acids long. The J segment lost 1 base and the V segment lost 4 bases, leaving 2 bases of the junction unmatched.

DNA of the CDR3: TGTGCCAGCAGTTCGGGTTACCTCCGGACAGGGGATCGTTACTCTGGAAACACCATATATTTT. Protein sequence: CASSSGYLRTGDRYSGNTIYF. The V call is TRBV6-1, the J call TRBJ1-3; TRBD1 matches 9 bases. The CDR3 sequence is 21 residues long. V was pared by 5 bases and J by 0 bases, with 20 bases of the junction left unmatched. The germline gives CDR1 MNHNS, CDR2 SASEGT.

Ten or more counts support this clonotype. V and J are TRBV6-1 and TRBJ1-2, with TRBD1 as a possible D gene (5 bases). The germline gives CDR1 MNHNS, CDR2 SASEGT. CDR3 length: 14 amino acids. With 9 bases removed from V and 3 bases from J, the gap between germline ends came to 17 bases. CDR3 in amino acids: CASSNPGPYYGYTF. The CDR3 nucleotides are TGTGCCAGTAGTAATCCAGGGCCCTACTATGGCTACACCTTC.

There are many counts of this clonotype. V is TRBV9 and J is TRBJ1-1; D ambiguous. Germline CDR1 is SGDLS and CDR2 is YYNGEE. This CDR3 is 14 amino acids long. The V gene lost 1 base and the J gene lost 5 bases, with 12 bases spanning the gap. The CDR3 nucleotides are TGTGCCAGCAGCGTATCCGGCCCCAGTACTGAAGCTTTCTTT. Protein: CASSVSGPSTEAFF.

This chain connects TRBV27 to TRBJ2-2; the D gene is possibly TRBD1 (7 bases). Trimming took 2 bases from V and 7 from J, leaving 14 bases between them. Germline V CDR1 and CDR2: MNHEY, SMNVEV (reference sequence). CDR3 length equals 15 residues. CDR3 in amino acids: CASSLGFRGDGELFF. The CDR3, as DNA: TGTGCCAGCAGTTTAGGCTTCAGGGGGGACGGGGAGCTGTTTTTT.

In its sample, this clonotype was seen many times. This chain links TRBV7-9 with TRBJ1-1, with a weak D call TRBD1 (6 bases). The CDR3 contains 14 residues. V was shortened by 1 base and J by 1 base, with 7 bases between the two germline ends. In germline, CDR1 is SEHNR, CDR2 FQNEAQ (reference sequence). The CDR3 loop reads CASSLGQENTEAFF. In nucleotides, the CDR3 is TGTGCCAGCAGCTTAGGACAGGAGAACACTGAAGCTTTCTTT. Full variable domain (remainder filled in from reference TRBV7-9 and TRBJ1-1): DTGVSQNPRHKITKRGQNVTFRCDPISEHNRLYWYRQTLGQGPEFLTYFQNEAQLEKSRLLSDRFSAERPKGSFSTLEIQRTEQGDSAMYLCASSLGQENTEAFFGQGTRLTVV.

This CDR3 is CASSLSGSLAKNIQYF. The CDR3 region has the DNA TGTGCCAGCAGCTTAAGCGGGAGCTTAGCCAAAAACATTCAGTACTTC. The genes are TRBV7-9 and TRBJ2-4; TRBD2 matches at 8 bases. The CDR3 is 16 amino acids. V gave up 2 bases and J gave up 0 bases; unmatched junction bases: 3. Germline loops: CDR1 SEHNR, CDR2 FQNEAQ (reference sequence).